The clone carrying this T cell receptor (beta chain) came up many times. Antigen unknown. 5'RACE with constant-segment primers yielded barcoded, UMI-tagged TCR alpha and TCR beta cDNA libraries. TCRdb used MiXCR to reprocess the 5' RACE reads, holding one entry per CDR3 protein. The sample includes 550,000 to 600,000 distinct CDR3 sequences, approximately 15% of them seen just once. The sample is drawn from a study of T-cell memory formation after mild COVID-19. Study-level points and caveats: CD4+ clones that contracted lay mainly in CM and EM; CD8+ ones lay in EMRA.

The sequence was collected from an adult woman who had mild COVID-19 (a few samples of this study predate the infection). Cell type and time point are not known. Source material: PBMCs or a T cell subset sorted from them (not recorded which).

The CDR3 coding sequence is TGCGCCAGCAGCTTCGGACTAGCTCTCGAGCAGTACTTC. Its protein product is CASSFGLALEQYF. The chain couples TRBV5-1 to TRBJ2-7; TRBD2 aligns across 8 bases. Germline lookup yields CDR1 SGHRS and CDR2 YFSETQ. CDR3 length: 13 residues. V lost 2 bases, J lost 6 bases, and 4 bases stayed unmatched.